This entry lists 25 T cell receptor beta chains sequenced from one sample in a study of blood T cell repertoires in COVID-19. The table came from immunoSEQ multiplex PCR; TCRdb's copy has only in-frame clones and leaves some out. The table lists 300,000 to 400,000 clones, approximately 91% of them singletons. The sequenced sample was PBMCs or T cells enriched from blood (not recorded which). The receptors were gathered from a woman aged 25-40 years who had been exposed to COVID-19.

The chain has TRBV29-1 and TRBJ2-5, with 9 bases that match TRBD1. The CDR3 runs 12 residues. Trimming removed 8 bases from V and 7 bases from J; junction bases left unmatched: 8. CDR1 and CDR2 (germline): SQVTM, ANQGSEA. CDR3 DNA: TGCAGCCTCCGGACAGGGGAGGGGACCCAGTACTTC. Translating gives CSLRTGEGTQYF. Full variable domain (rest looked up from reference TRBV29-1 and TRBJ2-5): SAVISQKPSRDICQRGTSLTIQCQVDSQVTMMFWYRQQPGQSLTLIATANQGSEATYESGFVIDKFPISRPNLTFSTLTVSNMSPEDSSIYLCSLRTGEGTQYFGPGTRLLVL.

V usage is TRBV9 and J usage is TRBJ2-3; possibly TRBD2 for D (5 bases). The V end lost 6 bases, the J end lost 2 bases, and 13 bases lay between the germline ends. The length of the CDR3 is 14 residues. CDR1 and CDR2 (germline): SGDLS, YYNGEE. CDR3 bases: TGTGCCAGCAACCAAAAAGGACTCACAGATACGCAGTATTTT. It yields the protein CASNQKGLTDTQYF.

The rearrangement joins TRBV18 to TRBJ1-2, with TRBD1 as a possible D gene (5 bases). The germline CDR1 and CDR2 sequences are KGHSH and LQKENI. The CDR3 totals 15 residues. The V and J ends lost 3 bases and 4 bases respectively, with 15 bases between them. In DNA form, the CDR3 reads TGTGCCAGCTCACCTGGAGTCGGACAACTCTATGGCTACACCTTC. Protein sequence: CASSPGVGQLYGYTF. Filled out from reference TRBV18 and TRBJ1-2, the complete variable domain reads NAGVMQNPRHLVRRRGQEARLRCSPMKGHSHVYWYRQLPEEGLKFMVYLQKENIIDESGMPKERFSAEFPKEGPSILRIQQVVRGDSAAYFCASSPGVGQLYGYTFGSGTRLTVV.

The V gene is TRBV24-1, the J gene TRBJ2-1; the match to TRBD2 covers 9 bases. Germline lookup yields CDR1 KGHDR and CDR2 SFDVKD. This CDR3 contains 14 residues. With V trimmed by 5 bases and J by 8 bases, 6 bases remained unmatched. The DNA for the CDR3 is TGTGCCACCAGTGCTGCGGGGGGGAGGGATGAGCAGTTCTTC. Protein sequence: CATSAAGGRDEQFF.

The chain has TRBV11-3 and TRBJ2-4; weak D call: TRBD1 (5 bases). V lost 0 bases, J lost 1 base, and 19 bases lay in between. The germline V gene has CDR1 SGHNT and CDR2 YENEEA. The CDR3 runs 19 residues. The DNA for the CDR3 is TGTGCCAGCAGCTTAGACCCCCCAGGGCCGCTGGCGGCCAAAAACATTCAGTACTTC. This translates into CASSLDPPGPLAAKNIQYF.

The rearrangement links TRBV27 to TRBJ2-5; D may be TRBD2 (6 bases). V was clipped by 7 bases and J by 1 base, with 13 bases between them. The CDR3 is 14 residues long. CDR1 MNHEY and CDR2 SMNVEV come from the germline V gene (reference sequence). DNA for the CDR3: TGTGCCAGCACCTCATTCGGGGGCCAAGAGACCCAGTACTTC. Protein: CASTSFGGQETQYF.

This chain links TRBV14 with TRBJ2-7, with D possibly matching TRBD2 (5 bases). This CDR3 has 14 residues. V lost 1 base, J lost 2 bases, and 9 bases lay in between. CDR1 and CDR2 (germline): SGHDN, FVKESK. The chain's CDR3 is CASSQGTGTYEQYF. In DNA form, the CDR3 reads TGTGCCAGCAGCCAAGGGACGGGGACCTACGAGCAGTACTTC. The variable domain in full, with the rest retrieved from reference TRBV14 and TRBJ2-7, is EAGVTQFPSHSVIEKGQTVTLRCDPISGHDNLYWYRRVMGKEIKFLLHFVKESKQDESGMPNNRFLAERTGGTYSTLKVQPAELEDSGVYFCASSQGTGTYEQYFGPGTRLTVT.

The rearrangement links TRBV14 to TRBJ2-7, with a tentative D call TRBD1 (6 bases). The germline gives CDR1 SGHDN, CDR2 FVKESK. The CDR3 sequence is 14 residues long. V gave up 1 base and J gave up 9 bases, with 16 bases separating them. The DNA of the CDR3 is TGTGCCAGCAGCCAAGCGGGAATGGGGGCTACGCAGTACTTC. Its protein is CASSQAGMGATQYF.

This clone was counted a single time. The genes are TRBV2 and TRBJ2-7; maybe TRBD2 (6 bases). CDR1 and CDR2 (germline): SNHLY, FYNNEI. Trimming pared 1 base from V and 1 base from J, leaving 11 bases between. The CDR3 consists of 15 residues. The CDR3 loop reads CASSEDPGRSYEQYF. Written as DNA, the CDR3 is TGTGCCAGCAGTGAAGATCCAGGGAGGTCCTACGAGCAGTACTTC.

The chain joins TRBV12-3 or TRBV12-4 to TRBJ1-1; no clear D gene. There are 13 residues in the CDR3. Trimming took off 6 bases at V and 4 bases at J, with 12 bases between the two ends. The DNA for the CDR3 is TGTGCCAGCAGACCCATACTTCCCACTGAAGCTTTCTTT. As protein: CASRPILPTEAFF.

The chain combines TRBV9 with TRBJ2-2; 13 nucleotides line up with TRBD2. The trim removed 0 bases at V and 4 bases at J, leaving 0 bases unmatched. Germline lookup yields CDR1 SGDLS and CDR2 YYNGEE. The CDR3 is made up of 16 amino acids. The CDR3 nucleotides read TGTGCCAGCAGCGTAGGACTAGCGGGGGGCACCGGGGAGCTGTTTTTT. Its translation is CASSVGLAGGTGELFF.

The chain uses TRBV5-1 and TRBJ2-3; TRBD2 agrees at 9 bases. V lost 5 bases and J lost 2; bases outside the gene matches: 6. The CDR3 contains 15 residues. The germline V gene has CDR1 SGHRS and CDR2 YFSETQ. CDR3 residues: CASRPTSGPTDTQYF. DNA for the CDR3: TGCGCCAGCAGGCCGACTAGCGGCCCCACAGATACGCAGTATTTT. Full variable domain (missing parts from reference TRBV5-1 and TRBJ2-3): KAGVTQTPRYLIKTRGQQVTLSCSPISGHRSVSWYQQTPGQGLQFLFEYFSETQRNKGNFPGRFSGRQFSNSRSEMNVSTLELGDSALYLCASRPTSGPTDTQYFGPGTRLTVL.

The chain employs TRBV4-2 and TRBJ1-6; D is perhaps TRBD1 (6 bases). This CDR3 is 18 amino acids long. V was trimmed by 2 bases and J by 7 bases, leaving 21 bases between them. Germline CDR1 is LGHNA and CDR2 is YNFKEQ. The CDR3 reads CASSQSSPGGQGNSPLHF. The CDR3 nucleotides are TGTGCCAGCAGCCAAAGTTCCCCCGGCGGCCAGGGGAATTCACCCCTCCACTTT.

V is TRBV11-2 and J is TRBJ2-3, with 8 bases identical to TRBD1. Germline CDR1 SGHAT, CDR2 FQNNGV. V dropped 9 bases and J dropped 3; count of bases not matched to a gene: 8. The CDR3 sequence is 14 residues long. The CDR3 protein is CASSRQGLTDTQYF. In nucleotides, the CDR3 is TGTGCCAGTTCCCGACAGGGGCTTACAGATACGCAGTATTTT.

This chain joins TRBV12-5 and TRBJ2-5; 8 bases match TRBD2. This CDR3 contains 13 residues. Looked up from germline, CDR1 is LGHNT and CDR2 is FRNRAP. J lost 2 bases, V lost 6 bases, and 2 bases had no gene match. DNA of the CDR3: TGTGCTAGTGGCCCTAGCGGGCAAGAGACCCAGTACTTC. Protein product: CASGPSGQETQYF.

The rearrangement joins TRBV19 to TRBJ1-5, with D unresolved. V was trimmed by 7 bases and J by 4 bases, leaving 11 bases between them. This CDR3 region has 13 residues. Germline CDR1 and CDR2: LNHDA and SQIVND (reference sequence). This chain's CDR3 is CASTVEINQPQHF. CDR3 DNA: TGTGCCAGTACCGTAGAGATTAATCAGCCCCAGCATTTT.

V is TRBV21-1 and J is TRBJ2-7; whether TRBD1, the table's D call, matches the DNA was not checked. TRBV21-1 is recorded as a pseudogene. The CDR3 extends over 14 amino acids. Here the CDR3 reads CASSRGQGKYEQYF. In DNA form, the CDR3 reads TGTGCCAGCAGCAGAGGGCAGGGGAAGTACGAGCAGTACTTC.

The rearrangement joins TRBV11-3 to TRBJ1-2; D not certain. V lost 4 bases, J lost 5 bases, and 8 bases lay in between. This CDR3 comprises 12 residues. Per germline, CDR1 SGHNT and CDR2 YENEEA. Here the CDR3 reads CASSSDGYGYTF. CDR3 bases: TGTGCCAGCAGCTCAGACGGGTATGGCTACACCTTC.

V gene TRBV15 combines with J gene TRBJ1-2; 8 positions agree with TRBD1. J gave up 4 bases and V 2 bases, and 3 bases lay outside the gene matches. The germline V gene encodes CDR1 LNHNV and CDR2 YYDKDF (reference sequence). The CDR3 spans 14 residues. DNA for the CDR3: TGTGCCACCAGCAGAAGGACAGGGCCCTATGGCTACACCTTC. It specifies CATSRRTGPYGYTF.

The V call is TRBV2, the J call TRBJ1-2; no definite D call. The CDR3 is 13 residues long. The V gene's germline CDR1 is SNHLY and CDR2 FYNNEI. V was pared by 5 bases and J by 0 bases, with 7 bases between. CDR3 residues: CASSTEANYGYTF. DNA for the CDR3: TGTGCCAGCAGTACAGAAGCTAACTATGGCTACACCTTC.

The rearrangement joins TRBV12-3 or TRBV12-4 to TRBJ2-7; D is ambiguous. The CDR3 has 12 residues. V lost 3 bases, J lost 6 bases, and 9 bases lay in between. CDR3 coding DNA: TGTGCCAGCAGTTTCGGCAGCGCCGAGCAGTACTTC. This sequence encodes CASSFGSAEQYF.

This chain uses TRBV5-5 with TRBJ1-3; D remains unclear. The CDR3 is made up of 15 amino acids. The V end was cut by 0 bases, the J end by 0 bases, with 7 bases between. Germline assignment: CDR1 SGHKS and CDR2 YYEKEE (reference sequence). CDR3 in DNA: TGTGCCAGCAGCTTGGCCGGGAACTCTGGAAACACCATATATTTT. Amino acid sequence: CASSLAGNSGNTIYF.

V and J are TRBV5-6 and TRBJ1-1; D may be TRBD1 (6 bases). Germline V gene sequence: CDR1 SGHDT, CDR2 YYEEEE. The CDR3 length is 15 residues. Trimming removed 0 bases at V and 4 bases at J, with 13 bases between. The CDR3 DNA sequence: TGTGCCAGCAGCTTGGACCTCGGCAGGGGCACTGAAGCTTTCTTT. Translation: CASSLDLGRGTEAFF.

The chain employs TRBV5-6 and TRBJ2-5, with 7 bases that match TRBD1. CDR3 length: 13 amino acids. Losses at the gene ends were 3 bases for V and 4 bases for J; bases not matched to a gene: 3. Germline assignment: CDR1 SGHDT and CDR2 YYEEEE. The CDR3 nucleotides read TGTGCCAGCAGCTGGGGACAGCTAGAGACCCAGTACTTC. This translates into CASSWGQLETQYF.

This chain connects TRBV9 to TRBJ1-1; the D is unclear. The V gene lost 3 bases and the J gene lost 1 base, with 7 bases spanning the gap. Germline loops: CDR1 SGDLS, CDR2 YYNGEE. The CDR3 sequence is 13 residues long. The CDR3 DNA reads TGTGCCAGCAGCGCCCACGGGAACACTGAAGCTTTCTTT. Translating gives CASSAHGNTEAFF.